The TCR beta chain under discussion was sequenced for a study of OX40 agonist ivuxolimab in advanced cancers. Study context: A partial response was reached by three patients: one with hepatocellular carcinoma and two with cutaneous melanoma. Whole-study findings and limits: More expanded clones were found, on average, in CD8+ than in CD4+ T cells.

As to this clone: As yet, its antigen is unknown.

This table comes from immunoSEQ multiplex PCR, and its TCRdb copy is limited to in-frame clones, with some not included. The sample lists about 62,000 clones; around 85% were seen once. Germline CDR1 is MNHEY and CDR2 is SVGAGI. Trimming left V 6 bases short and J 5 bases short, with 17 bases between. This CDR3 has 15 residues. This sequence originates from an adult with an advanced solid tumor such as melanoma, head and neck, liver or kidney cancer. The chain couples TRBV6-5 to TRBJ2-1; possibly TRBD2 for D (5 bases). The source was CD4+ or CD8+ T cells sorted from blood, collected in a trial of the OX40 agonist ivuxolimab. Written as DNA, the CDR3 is TGTGCCAGCAGGAATGGGCTAGCTGATAACAATGAGCAGTTCTTC. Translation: CASRNGLADNNEQFF.